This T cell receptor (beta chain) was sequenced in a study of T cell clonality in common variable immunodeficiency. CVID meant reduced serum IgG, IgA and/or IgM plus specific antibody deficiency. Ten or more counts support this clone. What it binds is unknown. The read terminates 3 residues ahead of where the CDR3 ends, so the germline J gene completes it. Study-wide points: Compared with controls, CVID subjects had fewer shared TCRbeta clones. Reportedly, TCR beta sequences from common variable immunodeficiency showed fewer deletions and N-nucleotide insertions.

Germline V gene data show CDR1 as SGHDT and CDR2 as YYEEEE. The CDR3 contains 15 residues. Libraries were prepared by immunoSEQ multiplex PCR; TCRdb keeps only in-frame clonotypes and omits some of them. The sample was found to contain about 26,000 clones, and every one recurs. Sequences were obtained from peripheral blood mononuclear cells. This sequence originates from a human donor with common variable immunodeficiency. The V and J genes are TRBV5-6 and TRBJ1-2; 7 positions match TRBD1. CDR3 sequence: CASSSPTGSYLGYTF. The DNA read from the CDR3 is TGTGCCAGCAGCAGCCCGACAGGGTCCTACCTCGGC. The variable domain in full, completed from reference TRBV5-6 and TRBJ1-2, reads DAGVTQSPTHLIKTRGQQVTLRCSPKSGHDTVSWYQQALGQGPQFIFQYYEEEERQRGNFPDRFSGHQFPNYSSELNVNALLLGDSALYLCASSSPTGSYLGYTFGSGTRLTVV.